This T cell receptor (beta chain) was profiled in a study of blood T cell repertoires in COVID-19. Assignments of participants to cohorts depended upon their own reported clinical history. Germline CDR1 MNHEY, CDR2 SVGAGI. The CDR3 length is 14 residues. V lost 2 bases, J lost 4 bases, and 10 bases lay in between. Authors' analysis steps: Amplifying reference gene primers gave estimates of nucleated cell counts. Sequencing used immunoSEQ multiplex PCR; TCRdb keeps in-frame clones, though not all of them. Clone size and the V and J calls come from that table; the DNA yielded D and trimming. The sample carries 300,000 to 450,000 clones, over 75% recorded once.

The sequenced material came from PBMCs or T cells enriched from blood (not recorded which). The clonotype originates from a woman aged 30 to 39 who had recovered from COVID-19. The rearrangement joins TRBV6-5 to TRBJ2-3, with D maybe TRBD1 (6 bases). CDR3 protein: CASSYAWGPDTQYF. The CDR3, as DNA: TGTGCCAGCAGTTACGCGTGGGGGCCAGATACGCAGTATTTT.